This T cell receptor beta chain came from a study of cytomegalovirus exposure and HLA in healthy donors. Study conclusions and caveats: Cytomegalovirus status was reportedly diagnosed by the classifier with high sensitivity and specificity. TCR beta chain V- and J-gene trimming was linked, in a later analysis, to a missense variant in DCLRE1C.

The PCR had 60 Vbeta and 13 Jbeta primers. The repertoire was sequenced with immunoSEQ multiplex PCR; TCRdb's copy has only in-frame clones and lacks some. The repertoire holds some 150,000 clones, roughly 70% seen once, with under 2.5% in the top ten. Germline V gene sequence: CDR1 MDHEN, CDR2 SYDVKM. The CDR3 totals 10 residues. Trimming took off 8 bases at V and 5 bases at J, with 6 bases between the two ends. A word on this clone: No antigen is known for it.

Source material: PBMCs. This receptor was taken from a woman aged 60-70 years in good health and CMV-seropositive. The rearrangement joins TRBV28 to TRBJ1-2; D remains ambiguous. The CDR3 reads CASLQYGYTF. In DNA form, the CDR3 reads TGTGCCAGCTTGCAGTATGGCTACACCTTC.